Following are 7 T cell receptor beta chains from one sample sequenced in a study of vaccination and CD4 T cells after COVID-19. Specified treatment: approximately 9-day PBMC culture with coronavirus spike peptide pools or control peptides (ViraFEST assay). No cognate antigen is known for these TCRs. The Oncomine TCR Beta short-read assay generated sequence data from the DNA of cultured CD4+ T cells. TCRdb reprocessed the PCR reads with MiXCR, giving one entry per CDR3 protein. The table has about 11,000 distinct CDR3 sequences, roughly half seen once. The sample comprised CD4+ T cells from blood, cultured in vitro. All receptors derive from a human donor who had recovered from COVID-19.

This clonotype occurred a few times. The V call is TRBV6-4, the J call TRBJ2-3, with TRBD2 matching over 10 bases. CDR1 is MRHNA and CDR2 is SNTAGT in the germline V gene. The CDR3 length is 14 residues. The ends lost 5 bases at V and 3 bases at J; junction bases unmatched: 2. The chain's CDR3 is CASSPGLATDTQYF. CDR3 nucleotides: TGTGCCAGCAGTCCGGGACTAGCGACAGATACGCAGTATTTT.

The chain is built from TRBV6-1 and TRBJ2-2, with TRBD1 identical over 7 bases. Trimming at V came to 6 bases and at J to 1 base, leaving 5 bases not matched to a gene. Germline V gene sequence: CDR1 MNHNS, CDR2 SASEGT. The CDR3 is 15 amino acids. The CDR3 region is CASSGRQGNTGELFF. DNA of the CDR3: TGTGCCAGCAGCGGCAGACAGGGGAACACCGGGGAGCTGTTTTTT.

The rearrangement uses TRBV6-5 and TRBJ1-2, with D tentatively TRBD1 (6 bases). Germline V gene data show CDR1 as MNHEY and CDR2 as SVGAGI. CDR3 length equals 13 residues. V gave up 0 bases and J gave up 8 bases, with 10 bases separating them. CDR3 residues: CASSYSPGDGYTF. As DNA, the CDR3 is TGTGCCAGCAGTTACTCGCCAGGGGACGGCTACACCTTC.

The V call is TRBV28, the J call TRBJ1-1; D is uncertain. The CDR3 contains 14 residues. The germline V and J ends were trimmed by 3 bases and 2 bases, with 10 bases remaining between them. CDR1 MDHEN and CDR2 SYDVKM come from the germline V gene. The CDR3 here is CASSFTDYNTEAFF. The CDR3 nucleotides are TGTGCCAGCAGTTTCACGGACTACAACACTGAAGCTTTCTTT.

J is TRBJ2-3 and V is TRBV19, with 7 bases aligning to TRBD2. The CDR3 contains 16 residues. Trimming removed 4 bases from V and 0 bases from J; junction bases left unmatched: 7. Germline V gene lookup returns CDR1 LNHDA and CDR2 SQIVND (reference sequence). CDR3 protein: CASSTERETSTDTQYF. DNA for the CDR3: TGTGCCAGTAGTACCGAGCGGGAAACTAGCACAGATACGCAGTATTTT. The full variable domain, completed using reference TRBV19 and TRBJ2-3, is DGGITQSPKYLFRKEGQNVTLSCEQNLNHDAMYWYRQDPGQGLRLIYYSQIVNDFQKGDIAEGYSVSREKKESFPLTVTSAQKNPTAFYLCASSTERETSTDTQYFGPGTRLTVL.

This clonotype turned up a few times. The genes are TRBV24-1 and TRBJ1-2; 7 bases line up with TRBD1. V shed 3 bases, J shed 4 bases, and the junction held 4 bases outside the gene matches. The CDR3 length is 14 residues. CDR1 is KGHDR, CDR2 SFDVKD, per germline. Here the CDR3 reads CATSDTDRAYGYTF. CDR3 in DNA: TGTGCCACCAGTGATACCGACAGGGCCTATGGCTACACCTTC.

The gene calls are TRBV6-5 and TRBJ1-2, with a weak D call TRBD1 (6 bases). Trimming pared 1 base from V and 2 bases from J, leaving 11 bases between. The germline CDR1 and CDR2 sequences are MNHEY and SVGAGI. The CDR3 spans 15 residues. Here the CDR3 reads CASSYYQGPNYGYTF. The CDR3 nucleotides read TGTGCCAGCAGTTACTATCAGGGGCCGAACTATGGCTACACCTTC.